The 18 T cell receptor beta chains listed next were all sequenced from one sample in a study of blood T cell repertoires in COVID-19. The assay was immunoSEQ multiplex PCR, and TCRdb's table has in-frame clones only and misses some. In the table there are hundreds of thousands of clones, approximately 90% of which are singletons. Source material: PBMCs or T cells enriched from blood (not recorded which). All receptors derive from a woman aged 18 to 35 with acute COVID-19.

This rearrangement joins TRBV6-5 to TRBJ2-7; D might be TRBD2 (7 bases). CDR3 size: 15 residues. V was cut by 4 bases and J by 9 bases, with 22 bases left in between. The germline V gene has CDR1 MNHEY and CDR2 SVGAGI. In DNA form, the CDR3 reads TGTGCCAGCAGTTCAGGCGAGGGAGGGGGGCTGGGGCAGTACTTC. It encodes CASSSGEGGGLGQYF.

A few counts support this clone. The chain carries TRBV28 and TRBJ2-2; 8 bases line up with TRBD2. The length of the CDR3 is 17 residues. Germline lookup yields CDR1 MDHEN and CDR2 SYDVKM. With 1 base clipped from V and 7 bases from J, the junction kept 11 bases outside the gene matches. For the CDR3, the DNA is TGTGCCAGCAGTTTATATTGGGGAGCGGGAGAGGTCGGGGAGCTGTTTTTT. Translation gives CASSLYWGAGEVGELFF.

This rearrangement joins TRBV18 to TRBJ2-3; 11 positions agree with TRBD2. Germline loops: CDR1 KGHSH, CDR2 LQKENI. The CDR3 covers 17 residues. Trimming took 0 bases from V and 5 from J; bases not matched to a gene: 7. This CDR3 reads CASSPPRLAGSKDTQYF. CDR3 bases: TGTGCCAGCTCACCACCTAGACTAGCGGGGTCTAAAGATACGCAGTATTTT.

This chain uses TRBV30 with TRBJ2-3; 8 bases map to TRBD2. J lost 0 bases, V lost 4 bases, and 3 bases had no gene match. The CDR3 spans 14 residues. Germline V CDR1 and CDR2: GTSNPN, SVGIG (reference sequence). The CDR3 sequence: CAWKVAGSTDTQYF. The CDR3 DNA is TGTGCCTGGAAGGTAGCGGGAAGCACAGATACGCAGTATTTT.

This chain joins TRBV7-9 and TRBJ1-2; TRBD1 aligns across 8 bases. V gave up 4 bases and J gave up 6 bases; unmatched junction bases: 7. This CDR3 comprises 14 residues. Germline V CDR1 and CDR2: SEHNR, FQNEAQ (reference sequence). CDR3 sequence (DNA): TGTGCCAGCAGCTACTCAGGGGGCGGTAATGGCTACACCTTC. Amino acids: CASSYSGGGNGYTF.

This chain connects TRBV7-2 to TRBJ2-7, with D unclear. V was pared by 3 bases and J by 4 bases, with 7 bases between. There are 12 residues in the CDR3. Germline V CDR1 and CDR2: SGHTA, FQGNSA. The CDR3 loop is CASSLSWYEQYF. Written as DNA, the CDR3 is TGTGCCAGCAGCTTGAGTTGGTACGAGCAGTACTTC.

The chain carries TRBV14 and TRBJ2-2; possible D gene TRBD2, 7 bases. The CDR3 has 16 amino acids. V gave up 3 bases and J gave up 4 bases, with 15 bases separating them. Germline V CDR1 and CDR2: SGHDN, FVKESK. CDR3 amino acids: CASSQGGGRVTGELFF. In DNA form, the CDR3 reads TGTGCCAGCAGCCAGGGCGGGGGCCGGGTCACCGGGGAGCTGTTTTTT.

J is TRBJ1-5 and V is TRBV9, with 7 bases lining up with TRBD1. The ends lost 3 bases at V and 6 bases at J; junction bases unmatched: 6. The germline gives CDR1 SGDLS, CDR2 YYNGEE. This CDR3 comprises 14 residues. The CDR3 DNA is TGTGCCAGCAGCGGACAGGGAGTCGGTCAGCCCCAGCATTTT. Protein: CASSGQGVGQPQHF.

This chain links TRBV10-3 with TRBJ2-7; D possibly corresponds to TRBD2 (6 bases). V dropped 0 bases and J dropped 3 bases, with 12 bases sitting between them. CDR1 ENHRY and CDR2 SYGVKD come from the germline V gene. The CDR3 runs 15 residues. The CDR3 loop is CAISESAGRGYEQYF. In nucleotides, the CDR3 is TGTGCCATCAGTGAGTCGGCAGGGCGGGGCTACGAGCAGTACTTC.

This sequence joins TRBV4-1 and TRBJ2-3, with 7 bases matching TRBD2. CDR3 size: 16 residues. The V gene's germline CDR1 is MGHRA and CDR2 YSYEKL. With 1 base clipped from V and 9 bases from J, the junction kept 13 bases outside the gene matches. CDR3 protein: CASSQGSAGANPTQYF. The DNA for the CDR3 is TGCGCCAGCAGCCAAGGCTCGGCGGGAGCGAACCCAACGCAGTATTTT.

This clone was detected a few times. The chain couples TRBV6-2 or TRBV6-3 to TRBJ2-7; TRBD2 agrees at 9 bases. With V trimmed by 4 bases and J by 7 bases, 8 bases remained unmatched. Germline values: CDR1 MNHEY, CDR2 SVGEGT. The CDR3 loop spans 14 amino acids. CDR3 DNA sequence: TGTGCCAGCAGTTTACCGGGACTAGCATGGGAGCAGTACTTC. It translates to CASSLPGLAWEQYF.

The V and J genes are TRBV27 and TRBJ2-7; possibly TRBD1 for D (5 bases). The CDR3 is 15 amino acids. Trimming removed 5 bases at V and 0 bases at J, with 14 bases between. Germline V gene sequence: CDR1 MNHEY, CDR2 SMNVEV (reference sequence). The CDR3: CASSPIRGSSYEQYF. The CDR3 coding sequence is TGTGCCAGCAGTCCCATAAGGGGTAGCTCCTACGAGCAGTACTTC.

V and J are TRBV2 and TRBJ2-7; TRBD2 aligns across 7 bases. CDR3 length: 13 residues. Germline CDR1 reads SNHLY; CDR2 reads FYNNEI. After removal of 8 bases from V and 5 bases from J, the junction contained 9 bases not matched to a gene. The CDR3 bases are TGTGCCAGCGAGGGGAGGGCCGTCAACGAGCAGTACTTC. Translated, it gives CASEGRAVNEQYF.

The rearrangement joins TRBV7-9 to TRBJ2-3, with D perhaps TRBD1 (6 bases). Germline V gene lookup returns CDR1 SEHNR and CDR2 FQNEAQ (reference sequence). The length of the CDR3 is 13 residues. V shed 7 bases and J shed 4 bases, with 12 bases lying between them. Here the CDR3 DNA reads TGTGCCAGCAACCCAGGGGTCGCAGATACGCAGTATTTT. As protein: CASNPGVADTQYF.

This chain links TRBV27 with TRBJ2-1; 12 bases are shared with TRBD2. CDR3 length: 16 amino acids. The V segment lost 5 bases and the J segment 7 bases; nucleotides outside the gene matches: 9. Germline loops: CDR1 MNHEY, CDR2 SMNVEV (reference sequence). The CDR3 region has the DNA TGTGCCAGCAGTCCGCGACTAGCGGGAGATGGGAATGAGCAGTTCTTC. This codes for CASSPRLAGDGNEQFF.

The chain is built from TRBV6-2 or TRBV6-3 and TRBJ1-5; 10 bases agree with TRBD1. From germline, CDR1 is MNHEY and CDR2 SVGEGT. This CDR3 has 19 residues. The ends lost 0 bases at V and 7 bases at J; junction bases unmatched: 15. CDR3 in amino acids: CASSYSIAGTGTGVQPQHF. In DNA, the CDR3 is TGTGCCAGCAGTTACTCGATCGCGGGTACGGGGACAGGGGTCCAGCCCCAGCATTTT.

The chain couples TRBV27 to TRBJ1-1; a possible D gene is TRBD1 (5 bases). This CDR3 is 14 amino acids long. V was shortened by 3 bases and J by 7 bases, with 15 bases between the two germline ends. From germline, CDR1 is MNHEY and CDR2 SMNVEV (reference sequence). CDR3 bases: TGTGCCAGCAGTTTGCAGGGTCGGTTCGGTGAAGCTTTCTTT. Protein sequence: CASSLQGRFGEAFF.

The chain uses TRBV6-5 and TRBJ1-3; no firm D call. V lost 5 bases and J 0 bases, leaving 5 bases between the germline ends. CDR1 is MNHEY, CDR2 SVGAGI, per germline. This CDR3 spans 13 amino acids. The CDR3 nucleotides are TGTGCCAGCAGTCCTAACTCTGGAAACACCATATATTTT. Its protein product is CASSPNSGNTIYF.